This is a list of T cell receptor beta chains from one sample in a study of cytomegalovirus exposure and HLA in healthy donors. Profiling relied on immunoSEQ multiplex PCR, and the TCRdb table lists in-frame clones only, not all of them. The sample contains 150,000 to 200,000 clones, around 81% of which appear only once. Sequencing used PBMCs. Receptors were obtained from a woman aged 30 to 39 in good health and CMV-seronegative. Each CDR3 is given with its conserved first and last residue. The D gene is left open where the match is weak. Only part of the rows carry a size: once, few, many, or a class if the clone is expanded.

length	V	J	size	D	CDR3	DNA
16	TRBV18	TRBJ2-1	.	TRBD2	CASSRQRGGQDNEQFF	TGTGCCAGCTCACGTCAGCGGGGGGGCCAGGACAATGAGCAGTTCTTC
14	TRBV27	TRBJ1-5	once	TRBD1	CASSFGTGGQPQHF	TGTGCCAGCAGTTTTGGGACAGGAGGGCAGCCCCAGCATTTT
14	TRBV11-1	TRBJ2-5	.	.	CASSHAGRQETQYF	TGTGCCAGCAGCCACGCAGGGCGCCAAGAGACCCAGTACTTC
11	TRBV7-8	TRBJ2-5	.	.	CASSAKETQYF	TGTGCCAGCAGTGCTAAGGAGACCCAGTACTTC
15	TRBV27	TRBJ1-1	.	TRBD1	CASRPDRGPLTEAFF	TGTGCCAGCAGACCCGACAGGGGGCCTCTGACTGAAGCTTTCTTT
14	TRBV9	TRBJ2-2	.	TRBD1	CASSPTGGTGELFF	TGTGCCAGCAGCCCGACAGGGGGGACCGGGGAGCTGTTTTTT
13	TRBV7-2	TRBJ2-7	.	TRBD2	CASSLGLAGSSYF	TGTGCCAGCAGCCTCGGACTAGCGGGGTCGTCGTACTTC
16	TRBV19	TRBJ2-5	once	TRBD1	CASSGRTGLIEETQYF	TGTGCCAGTAGTGGCCGGACAGGGCTAATAGAAGAGACCCAGTACTTC
13	TRBV18	TRBJ1-2	.	TRBD1	CASSQGAEYGYTF	TGTGCCAGCTCACAGGGGGCTGAGTATGGCTACACCTTC
16	TRBV7-8	TRBJ2-3	.	.	CASSLGWVGETDTQYF	TGTGCCAGCAGCTTAGGATGGGTGGGAGAGACAGATACGCAGTATTTT
13	TRBV11-2	TRBJ1-1	few	TRBD1	CASSLDRGLEAFF	TGTGCCAGCAGCTTGGACAGGGGGCTAGAAGCTTTCTTT
14	TRBV7-9	TRBJ2-7	.	.	CASSTTRDGYEQYF	TGTGCCAGCAGTACTACTAGAGACGGATACGAGCAGTACTTC
13	TRBV6-4	TRBJ2-1	few	TRBD1	CASSLTGFDEQFF	TGTGCCAGCAGTTTGACAGGGTTCGATGAGCAGTTCTTC
15	TRBV5-1	TRBJ1-6	.	.	CASSRQGSDNSPLHF	TGCGCCAGCAGTCGCCAGGGTTCCGATAATTCACCCCTCCACTTT
15	TRBV7-2	TRBJ2-7	.	.	CASSLGSGFSYEQYF	TGTGCCAGCAGCTTAGGGAGCGGGTTCTCCTACGAGCAGTACTTC
15	TRBV5-1	TRBJ2-2	.	TRBD1	CASSLRDRLTGELFF	TGCGCCAGCAGCCTTCGGGACAGGTTGACCGGGGAGCTGTTTTTT
14	TRBV6-5	TRBJ2-7	few	TRBD1	CASSSAGQGFGQYF	TGTGCCAGCAGTTCCGCGGGACAGGGGTTCGGGCAGTACTTC
14	TRBV9	TRBJ2-3	.	.	CASSVTGSTDTQYF	TGTGCCAGCAGCGTAACCGGTAGCACAGATACGCAGTATTTT
15	TRBV5-4	TRBJ2-4	.	TRBD1	CASSFLGTDKNIQYF	TGTGCCAGCAGCTTCCTAGGGACAGATAAAAACATTCAGTACTTC
15	TRBV19	TRBJ2-2	.	.	CASSRASVIAGELFF	TGTGCCAGTAGTCGGGCTAGCGTGATCGCCGGGGAGCTGTTTTTT
12	TRBV11-2	TRBJ1-2	.	.	CASSLDGRGYTF	TGTGCCAGCAGCTTAGATGGGAGAGGCTACACCTTC
14	TRBV6-5	TRBJ1-6	.	TRBD1	CASSDRGSDSPLHF	TGTGCCAGCAGCGACAGGGGATCGGATTCACCCCTCCACTTT
14	TRBV6-6	TRBJ1-4	few	TRBD1	CASSNRGLGEKLFF	TGTGCCAGCAGTAACAGGGGGCTGGGTGAAAAACTGTTTTTT
16	TRBV4-3	TRBJ1-5	.	.	CASSQDRYSGNQPQHF	TGCGCCAGCAGCCAAGATCGGTATTCCGGGAATCAGCCCCAGCATTTT
13	TRBV10-3	TRBJ2-5	once	.	CAISHDLEETQYF	TGTGCCATCAGCCACGACTTGGAAGAGACCCAGTACTTC
16	TRBV7-6	TRBJ2-7	.	TRBD2	CASSITGLAGTNEQYF	TGTGCCAGCAGCATAACGGGACTAGCGGGAACCAACGAGCAGTACTTC
15	TRBV5-1	TRBJ1-3	.	.	CASSLDYYSGNTIYF	TGCGCCAGCAGCTTGGACTATTACTCTGGAAACACCATATATTTT
16	TRBV7-2	TRBJ1-2	few	TRBD1	CASSLGPLTGQNGYTF	TGTGCCAGCAGCTTAGGCCCCCTGACAGGGCAGAACGGCTACACCTTC
16	TRBV5-1	TRBJ1-4	once	TRBD1	CASSLAGQGASEKLFF	TGCGCCAGCAGCTTGGCGGGACAGGGGGCAAGTGAAAAACTGTTTTTT
16	TRBV28	TRBJ2-1	.	TRBD2	CASSPPLSGGYNEQFF	TGTGCCAGCAGTCCACCCCTGAGCGGGGGCTACAATGAGCAGTTCTTC
18	TRBV21-1	TRBJ2-1	once	.	CASSCGTSGSHSYNEQFF	TGTGCCAGCAGCTGTGGGACTAGCGGGAGTCACTCCTACAATGAGCAGTTCTTC
13	TRBV7-6	TRBJ1-1	.	.	CASSFQGNTEAFF	TGTGCCAGCAGCTTTCAGGGGAACACTGAAGCTTTCTTT
15	TRBV6-1	TRBJ2-1	.	TRBD2	CASSASGATYNEQFF	TGTGCCAGCAGTGCCAGCGGGGCGACCTACAATGAGCAGTTCTTC
13	TRBV10-3	TRBJ1-1	.	.	CAISVQKNTEAFF	TGTGCCATCAGTGTCCAGAAAAACACTGAAGCTTTCTTT
15	TRBV5-1	TRBJ2-7	once	TRBD2	CASSRGLAGPYEQYF	TGCGCCAGCAGCCGGGGACTAGCGGGACCCTACGAGCAGTACTTC
15	TRBV30	TRBJ2-7	.	TRBD2	CAWSVQGGRAHEQYF	TGTGCCTGGAGTGTACAAGGCGGGAGGGCCCACGAGCAGTACTTC
16	TRBV27	TRBJ2-1	.	.	CASSFIGGTPRNEQFF	TGTGCCAGCAGTTTCATCGGAGGGACCCCGCGCAATGAGCAGTTCTTC
15	TRBV28	TRBJ2-7	.	.	CASSTSGRGTYEQYF	TGTGCCAGCAGTACCTCGGGTCGCGGCACCTACGAGCAGTACTTC
14	TRBV5-1	TRBJ2-7	few	.	CASSLFQGTYEQYF	TGCGCCAGCAGCTTGTTCCAGGGGACCTACGAGCAGTACTTC